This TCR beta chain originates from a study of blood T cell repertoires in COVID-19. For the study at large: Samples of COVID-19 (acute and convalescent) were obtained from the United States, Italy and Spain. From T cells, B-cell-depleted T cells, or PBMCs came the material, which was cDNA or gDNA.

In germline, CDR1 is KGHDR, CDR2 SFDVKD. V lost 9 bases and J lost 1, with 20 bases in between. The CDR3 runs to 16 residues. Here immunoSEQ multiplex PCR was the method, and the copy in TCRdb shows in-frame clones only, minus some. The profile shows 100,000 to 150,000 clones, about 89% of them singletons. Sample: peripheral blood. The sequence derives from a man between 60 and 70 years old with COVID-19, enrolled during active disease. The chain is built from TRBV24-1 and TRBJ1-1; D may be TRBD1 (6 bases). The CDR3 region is CATHWAGQRRNTEAFF. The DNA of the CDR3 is TGTGCCACCCATTGGGCAGGACAGAGGCGGAACACTGAAGCTTTCTTT.